This TCR beta chain was identified in a study of blood T cell repertoires in COVID-19. The CDR3 covers 16 residues. CDR1 and CDR2 (germline): MNHEY, SVGAGI. The J segment lost 8 bases and the V segment lost 3 bases, leaving 13 bases of the junction unmatched. TCRdb's table, derived via immunoSEQ multiplex PCR, lists solely in-frame clones and lacks some. The data contain about 43,000 clones, 83% of them singletons. The chain carries TRBV6-5 and TRBJ1-2, with 9 positions matching TRBD1. Sequenced material: peripheral blood. The TCR sequence derives from an elderly man in a cohort sampled during active COVID-19. The CDR3 DNA reads TGTGCCAGCAGTTATTCCGGGACAGGGAATAGGGGCGGCTACACCTTC. It yields the protein CASSYSGTGNRGGYTF.